The 31 T cell receptor beta chains given below trace back to one sample, sequenced in a study of blood T cell repertoires in COVID-19. Here immunoSEQ multiplex PCR was the method, and the copy in TCRdb shows in-frame clones only, minus some. The sample yields around 52,000 clones, around 82% seen once. Sequences were obtained from peripheral blood. The receptors were sampled from a human donor in a cohort sampled during active COVID-19.

This chain links TRBV2 with TRBJ1-5; TRBD1 agrees at 9 bases. V shed 6 bases, J shed 5 bases, and the junction held 5 bases outside the gene matches. CDR1 SNHLY and CDR2 FYNNEI come from the germline V gene. This CDR3 has 14 amino acids. This CDR3 reads CASSPQGAYQPQHF. The CDR3 nucleotides read TGTGCCAGCAGCCCACAGGGGGCGTATCAGCCCCAGCATTTT.

The chain joins TRBV3-1 (or the pseudogene TRBV3-2) to TRBJ1-2; 8 positions agree with TRBD1. The CDR3 is made up of 13 amino acids. Per germline, CDR1 LGHDT and CDR2 YNNKEL (reference sequence). Unmatched junction bases numbered 6, after V lost 4 bases and J lost 8 bases. CDR3 sequence: CASSPGQGRGYTF. The CDR3 DNA follows: TGTGCCAGCAGCCCCGGACAGGGCCGGGGCTACACCTTC.

This clone appeared once. The V and J genes are TRBV5-1 and TRBJ1-2; D is perhaps TRBD1 (6 bases). Germline assignment: CDR1 SGHRS and CDR2 YFSETQ. V lost 3 bases, J lost 6 bases, and 15 bases lay in between. The CDR3 is made up of 14 amino acids. The CDR3 region is CASSSTGSGDGYTF. In DNA form, the CDR3 reads TGCGCCAGCAGCTCGACAGGCAGCGGCGATGGCTACACCTTC.

The chain uses TRBV6-6 and TRBJ2-6; possible D gene TRBD1, 6 bases. V was trimmed by 9 bases and J by 4 bases, leaving 19 bases between them. In germline, CDR1 is MNHNY, CDR2 SVGAGI (reference sequence). This CDR3 region has 16 residues. CDR3 residues: CASQRDNSAGANVLTF. The CDR3, as DNA: TGTGCCAGTCAAAGGGACAACTCGGCAGGGGCCAACGTCCTGACTTTC.

The rearrangement links TRBV7-9 to TRBJ2-6, with D unclear. The germline CDR1 and CDR2 sequences are SEHNR and FQNEAQ (reference sequence). The length of the CDR3 is 15 residues. The germline V and J ends were trimmed by 1 base and 1 base, with 5 bases remaining between them. CDR3 nucleotide sequence: TGTGCCAGCAGCTTAGTCCAGTCTGGGGCCAACGTCCTGACTTTC. It codes for CASSLVQSGANVLTF.

The V and J genes are TRBV5-4 and TRBJ1-1, with TRBD1 matching 7 bases. J lost 0 bases, V lost 6 bases, and 2 bases had no gene match. The CDR3 contains 13 residues. Germline-derived CDR1 and CDR2 are SGHNT and YYREEE (reference sequence). The CDR3 DNA is TGTGCCAGCACCGGACAGGTGAACACTGAAGCTTTCTTT. It is translated as CASTGQVNTEAFF.

This clone was seen a single time. The chain carries TRBV9 and TRBJ2-3, with 10 positions matching TRBD2. J was trimmed by 2 bases and V by 2 bases; bases with no gene match: 8. The CDR3 runs 17 residues. CDR1 and CDR2 (germline): SGDLS, YYNGEE. The CDR3 spells CASSVGASGGITDTQYF. The CDR3 nucleotides are TGTGCCAGCAGCGTTGGGGCTAGCGGGGGAATCACAGATACGCAGTATTTT.

CDR3 protein: CASSYRDSPYNEQFF. CDR3 sequence (DNA): TGCGCCAGCAGCTACCGGGACAGTCCCTACAATGAGCAGTTCTTC. The chain uses TRBV5-1 and TRBJ2-1, with 7 bases matching TRBD1. Germline-derived CDR1 and CDR2 are SGHRS and YFSETQ. This CDR3 is 15 amino acids long. V lost 3 bases and J lost 2; bases outside the gene matches: 5. The full variable domain, with the rest looked up from reference TRBV5-1 and TRBJ2-1, is KAGVTQTPRYLIKTRGQQVTLSCSPISGHRSVSWYQQTPGQGLQFLFEYFSETQRNKGNFPGRFSGRQFSNSRSEMNVSTLELGDSALYLCASSYRDSPYNEQFFGPGTRLTVL.

V is TRBV30 and J is TRBJ2-2; perhaps TRBD1 as D (5 bases). Trimming stripped 0 bases from V and 2 bases from J, with 7 bases between. CDR3 length: 14 amino acids. Germline CDR1 reads GTSNPN; CDR2 reads SVGIG (reference sequence). This CDR3 reads CAWSVQGNTGELFF. The CDR3 DNA reads TGTGCCTGGAGTGTCCAGGGTAACACCGGGGAGCTGTTTTTT.

V is TRBV6-6 and J is TRBJ2-2; the D gene is possibly TRBD2 (6 bases). CDR3 size: 14 residues. CDR1 and CDR2 (germline): MNHNY, SVGAGI (reference sequence). V shed 2 bases and J shed 6 bases, with 10 bases lying between them. This chain's CDR3 is CASSYGGSAGELFF. Written as DNA, the CDR3 is TGTGCCAGCAGTTACGGGGGGAGCGCCGGGGAGCTGTTTTTT.

The V and J genes are TRBV27 and TRBJ1-2; 9 bases are shared with TRBD1. The CDR3 is 13 amino acids. The V segment lost 6 bases and the J segment 6 bases; nucleotides outside the gene matches: 5. Germline V gene sequence: CDR1 MNHEY, CDR2 SMNVEV (reference sequence). CDR3 coding DNA: TGTGCCAGCAGCTCGACAGGGGGTGATGGCTACACCTTC. Amino acid sequence: CASSSTGGDGYTF.

The DNA for the CDR3 is TGTGCCAGCAGACATACCGGGGACTACGAGCAGTACTTC. It translates to CASRHTGDYEQYF. The chain joins TRBV6-5 to TRBJ2-7; maybe TRBD2 (5 bases). This CDR3 region has 13 residues. The V gene lost 6 bases and the J gene lost 3 bases, with 12 bases spanning the gap. CDR1 and CDR2 (germline): MNHEY, SVGAGI.

This clone was detected only once. This chain uses TRBV30 with TRBJ2-2, with D possibly TRBD1 on 5 matching bases. The germline V gene has CDR1 GTSNPN and CDR2 SVGIG (reference sequence). CDR3 length: 12 residues. Trimming pared 4 bases from V and 6 bases from J, leaving 9 bases between. This CDR3 is CAWTPGSGELFF. CDR3 nucleotides: TGTGCCTGGACCCCAGGGTCCGGGGAGCTGTTTTTT. The entire variable domain, with the rest obtained from reference TRBV30 and TRBJ2-2, is as follows: SQTIHQWPATLVQPVGSPLSLECTVEGTSNPNLYWYRQAAGRGLQLLFYSVGIGQISSEVPQNLSASRPQDRQFILSSKKLLLSDSGFYLCAWTPGSGELFFGEGSRLTVL.

This clone was detected once. The chain is built from TRBV14 and TRBJ2-7; 9 positions agree with TRBD1. The CDR3 loop spans 15 amino acids. From germline, CDR1 is SGHDN and CDR2 FVKESK. Trimming cost V 3 bases and J 5 bases; bases outside gene matches: 8. CDR3: CASSHSGTGSHEQYF. Here the CDR3 DNA reads TGTGCCAGCAGCCACTCCGGGACAGGGTCCCACGAGCAGTACTTC. Variable domain in full (rest from reference TRBV14 and TRBJ2-7): EAGVTQFPSHSVIEKGQTVTLRCDPISGHDNLYWYRRVMGKEIKFLLHFVKESKQDESGMPNNRFLAERTGGTYSTLKVQPAELEDSGVYFCASSHSGTGSHEQYFGPGTRLTVT.

The chain recombines TRBV5-1 with TRBJ2-1; 7 bases match TRBD1. V gave up 4 bases and J gave up 0 bases; unmatched junction bases: 4. Germline V lookup: CDR1 SGHRS, CDR2 YFSETQ. CDR3 size: 15 residues. The CDR3 nucleotides read TGCGCCAGCAGCGAAACAGGGGTCTCCTACAATGAGCAGTTCTTC. It specifies CASSETGVSYNEQFF.

The chain recombines TRBV30 with TRBJ2-2; TRBD2 matches at 8 bases. After removal of 7 bases from V and 2 bases from J, the junction contained 12 bases not matched to a gene. The CDR3 length is 16 residues. From germline, CDR1 is GTSNPN and CDR2 SVGIG (reference sequence). Here the CDR3 reads CAFGSAGGFNTGELFF. For the CDR3, the DNA is TGTGCCTTTGGGTCGGCGGGGGGCTTTAACACCGGGGAGCTGTTTTTT.

This chain joins TRBV7-8 and TRBJ2-7, with 10 nucleotides matching TRBD1. The V segment lost 0 bases and the J segment 6 bases; nucleotides outside the gene matches: 11. This CDR3 spans 17 amino acids. Germline V lookup: CDR1 SGHVS, CDR2 FQNEAQ. The CDR3 reads CASSLAFLGTGDSEQYF. In nucleotides, the CDR3 is TGTGCCAGCAGCTTAGCGTTTTTAGGGACAGGGGATAGCGAGCAGTACTTC.

The chain couples TRBV23-1 to TRBJ2-3, with 8 bases lining up with TRBD2. TRBV23-1 is an ORF, with its function uncertain. CDR3 length equals 18 residues. The V segment lost 0 bases and the J segment 7 bases; nucleotides outside the gene matches: 15. The CDR3 DNA reads as TGCGCCAGCAGTCAATCGCCCTCTCACAGCGGGGGCGTGCATACGCAGTATTTT. Translated, it gives CASSQSPSHSGGVHTQYF.

The chain couples TRBV9 to TRBJ1-3; unclear D gene. The CDR3 runs 14 residues. Trimming shortened V by 1 base and J by 1 base, and 6 bases separated the two germline ends. The germline CDR1 and CDR2 sequences are SGDLS and YYNGEE. The CDR3 nucleotides are TGTGCCAGCAGCGTACTGGCTTCTGGAAACACCATATATTTT. Protein product: CASSVLASGNTIYF.

This chain uses TRBV10-3 with TRBJ2-5; D may be TRBD2 (5 bases). The ends were cut back, 11 bases at V and 0 bases at J, with 16 bases in the middle. CDR1 is ENHRY, CDR2 SYGVKD, per germline. This CDR3 has 14 amino acids. The CDR3 DNA reads TGTGCCGCCGGGGAAGCGGACTACCAAGAGACCCAGTACTTC. Translating it yields CAAGEADYQETQYF.

V is TRBV5-5 and J is TRBJ1-6; D ambiguous. Trimming removed 3 bases from V and 6 bases from J, with 10 bases in between. This CDR3 is 14 amino acids long. CDR1 is SGHKS and CDR2 is YYEKEE in the germline V gene (reference sequence). In nucleotides, the CDR3 is TGTGCCAGCAGCTCCGACGGCGGTAATTCACCCCTCCACTTT. It specifies CASSSDGGNSPLHF.

CDR3: CASSRRQNTEAFF. The CDR3 nucleotides are TGCGCCAGCAGCCGGCGACAGAACACTGAAGCTTTCTTT. J is TRBJ1-1 and V is TRBV5-1; unclear D gene. The V and J ends lost 4 bases and 1 base respectively, with 8 bases between them. The CDR3 consists of 13 residues. Germline V gene sequence: CDR1 SGHRS, CDR2 YFSETQ. Full variable domain (outside the CDR3, taken from reference TRBV5-1 and TRBJ1-1): KAGVTQTPRYLIKTRGQQVTLSCSPISGHRSVSWYQQTPGQGLQFLFEYFSETQRNKGNFPGRFSGRQFSNSRSEMNVSTLELGDSALYLCASSRRQNTEAFFGQGTRLTVV.

The V gene is TRBV30, the J gene TRBJ2-3; 11 bases fit TRBD2. Trimming cost V 3 bases and J 3 bases; bases outside gene matches: 5. The CDR3 sequence is 15 residues long. Germline V gene lookup returns CDR1 GTSNPN and CDR2 SVGIG (reference sequence). The DNA for the CDR3 is TGTGCCTGGAGGGTAGCGGGGGGGCTAACAGATACGCAGTATTTT. Encoded protein: CAWRVAGGLTDTQYF.

The genes are TRBV27 and TRBJ2-3, with TRBD2 matching over 12 bases. V dropped 3 bases and J dropped 7; count of bases not matched to a gene: 8. CDR3 length equals 16 residues. From germline, CDR1 is MNHEY and CDR2 SMNVEV (reference sequence). CDR3 region: CASSLGLAGGTNTQYF. The DNA for the CDR3 is TGTGCCAGCAGTTTGGGTCTAGCGGGGGGGACAAATACGCAGTATTTT.

The V gene is TRBV19, the J gene TRBJ2-3, with 8 bases identical to TRBD2. CDR3 length equals 14 residues. Germline loops: CDR1 LNHDA, CDR2 SQIVND (reference sequence). V shed 7 bases, J shed 6 bases, and the junction held 9 bases outside the gene matches. The CDR3 DNA is TGTGCCAGTAAGATGAGCGGGGGCCGGGATACGCAGTATTTT. Protein product: CASKMSGGRDTQYF.

V gene TRBV9 combines with J gene TRBJ2-3, with 9 bases matching TRBD2. The CDR3 length is 16 residues. Germline values: CDR1 SGDLS, CDR2 YYNGEE. Trimming took 0 bases from V and 1 from J; bases not matched to a gene: 3. In DNA, the CDR3 is TGTGCCAGCAGCGTAGGGATAGCGGGGGGCACAGATACGCAGTATTTT. As protein: CASSVGIAGGTDTQYF.

In the case of this clone: Other DNA sequences within the sample encode an identical CDR3. The gene calls are TRBV10-1 and TRBJ2-2, with 8 positions matching TRBD1. The CDR3 totals 14 residues. CDR1 WNHNN and CDR2 SYGVQD come from the germline V gene (reference sequence). The ends lost 3 bases at V and 5 bases at J; junction bases unmatched: 2. In DNA, the CDR3 is TGCGCCAGCAGTGAAACAGGGGGAACCGGGGAGCTGTTTTTT. Its translation is CASSETGGTGELFF.

This sequence joins TRBV9 and TRBJ2-7; TRBD2 agrees at 10 bases. The germline V gene has CDR1 SGDLS and CDR2 YYNGEE. The CDR3 loop spans 16 amino acids. V lost 0 bases and J lost 0; bases outside the gene matches: 3. CDR3 in amino acids: CASSVEAGGSSYEQYF. As DNA, the CDR3 is TGTGCCAGCAGCGTAGAAGCGGGGGGGAGCTCCTACGAGCAGTACTTC.

The CDR3 reads CASDTGVVTDTQYF. The CDR3 coding sequence is TGTGCCAGCGATACAGGGGTTGTCACAGATACGCAGTATTTT. The chain is built from TRBV10-3 and TRBJ2-3; 7 bases are shared with TRBD1. There are 14 residues in the CDR3. Germline CDR1 is ENHRY and CDR2 is SYGVKD. Losses at the gene ends were 10 bases for V and 2 bases for J; bases not matched to a gene: 9.

The chain joins TRBV2 to TRBJ2-3, with 7 positions matching TRBD1. The trim removed 6 bases at V and 0 bases at J, leaving 0 bases unmatched. The CDR3 is 13 residues long. In germline, CDR1 is SNHLY, CDR2 FYNNEI. CDR3 bases: TGTGCCAGCAGGGGACAGAGCACAGATACGCAGTATTTT. It specifies CASRGQSTDTQYF.

The rearrangement joins TRBV27 to TRBJ1-4; D uncertain. Germline CDR1 is MNHEY and CDR2 is SMNVEV (reference sequence). The ends were cut back, 5 bases at V and 0 bases at J, with 7 bases in the middle. The length of the CDR3 is 14 residues. The CDR3 nucleotides read TGTGCCAGCAGTGTCAGTGCAACTAATGAAAAACTGTTTTTT. Its protein product is CASSVSATNEKLFF.